This TCR beta chain was identified during a study of vaccination effects on CD4 cells after COVID-19 (dated by TCRdb to between 2021 and 2023). Broadly, across the study: Each participant got two doses of an mRNA SARS-CoV-2 vaccine, either BNT162b2 or mRNA-1273. In the study, cultures from other donors were sequenced using the Oncomine TCR Beta short-read assay on an Illumina iSeq 100. The full study included approximately nine COVID-19 convalescent patients and several SARS-CoV-2-naive healthy vaccine recipients. SARS-CoV-2 spike-specific CD4+ TCR repertoires were compared before and after mRNA vaccination in COVID-19 convalescent patients and in infection-naive vaccine recipients. On the study overall, not on this receptor specifically: Only a small number of convalescent patients were included, and no early post-infection timepoints were available, which limited the study. Both infection-induced and vaccine-induced clones contracted markedly at late post-vaccination timepoints, which is consistent with waning T cell responses. In healthy vaccine recipients, vaccine-induced clones were almost all SARS-CoV-2 mono-reactive, with only 1 of 255 being cross-reactive with common cold coronaviruses.

The ViraFEST assay stimulated PBMC with viral peptide pools and then used TCR sequencing to identify antigen-specific CD4+ T cell clonotypes by expansion. After around ten days of culture, CD4+ T cells were isolated with the EasySep CD4+ T cell isolation kit. Healthy vaccine recipients had no prior SARS-CoV-2 infection, confirmed by negative nucleocapsid antibodies before and after vaccination. Each well held around 2 million PBMC cultured in IMDM containing approximately 5% human AB serum, around 9.3 IU/ml IL-2 and gentamicin, along with 8 to 10 ug/ml peptides. Half of the culture medium was replaced with fresh IL-2-containing medium on days 3 and 7. Unless noted otherwise, every peptide stimulation condition was cultured in triplicate wells. PBMC were separated from whole blood using Ficoll-Paque Plus gradient centrifugation and were then either cryopreserved at -140C or used fresh. The spike proteins of SARS-CoV-2 and of the common cold coronaviruses HCoV-NL63, HCoV-OC43 and HCoV-229E were spanned by overlapping peptide pools. Genomic DNA was extracted from cultured CD4+ T cells with the QIAamp micro DNA kit.

Comments on this clone: The antigen this receptor binds is unknown. No base qualities exist here, and no much larger clone lies one base off it.

The library relied on the immunoSEQ multiplex PCR assay. DNA from the cultured and isolated CD4+ T cells underwent TCR beta CDR3 sequencing. From the authors' description of their analysis: Non-productive TCR sequences were removed and reads were trimmed to the CDR3 region, keeping CDR3s of at least 7 amino acids. Antigen-specific clonotypes were identified with the MANAFEST web app by comparing expansion in peptide wells against reference cultures. For clones to be considered positive, expansion at FDR<0.05 versus reference and all other wells, an odds ratio above 5, and a frequency above 0.1% in two replicate wells were required. A clonotype was called cross-reactive if it was significantly expanded both in SARS-CoV-2 spike wells and in at least one common cold coronavirus spike condition. Levenshtein distance calculated with the stringdist R package was used to assess CDR3 similarity, and unrooted trees were constructed with ape in R 3.6.1. Imported from immuneACCESS, the table was reduced by TCRdb to in-frame sequences with V and J called. These copies leave out some clones; in studies compared against another copy, an unresolved V gene accounts for under half, and the cause of the remainder is not known. V, J and clone size are taken as reported in that table, and D and trimming were inferred from the DNA itself. The sample table shows about 68,000 clones, and 75% to 90% are seen once. The biggest ten clones account for 10% to 15% of the sample.

The sequencing used CD4+ T cells from PBMCs cultured with SARS-CoV-2 spike peptides, collected before COVID-19 vaccination. The sample's cell subset or site, from its label and the paper: SARS-CoV-2 spike overlapping peptide pool stimulation. The origin of this receptor is a human donor who received a COVID-19 vaccine.

The CDR3 protein: CASSTSPSWETQYF. At the DNA level, the sequence is TGTGCCAGCAGCACCAGCCCAAGTTGGGAGACCCAGTACTTC. The rearrangement combines TRBV21-1 with TRBJ2-5. TRBV21-1 is designated a pseudogene. The CDR3 goes from the cysteine to the phenylalanine over 14 residues. Only the CDR3 DNA stays, 42 bases, in frame from base 1.